What follows describes a single T cell receptor beta chain. The entry originates in a study of control samples from healthy donors and cancer patients. The table came from immunoSEQ multiplex PCR; TCRdb's copy has only in-frame clones and leaves some out. The repertoire holds 84,000 or so clones, about nine tenths seen once, with approximately 16% in the top ten. The sample consisted of blood. The sequence derives from a man aged 50-60 years in good health.

The CDR3: CASSASTSGGETQYF. The CDR3 nucleotides are TGCGCCAGCAGTGCCTCTACTAGCGGGGGAGAGACCCAGTACTTC. The chain joins TRBV10-1 to TRBJ2-5; 11 bases fit TRBD2. The CDR3 length is 15 residues. V was pared by 4 bases and J by 4 bases, with 5 bases of the junction left unmatched. Looked up from germline, CDR1 is WNHNN and CDR2 is SYGVQD (reference sequence).